Following are 10 T cell receptor beta chains from one sample sequenced in a study of human T cells and chemical hapten exposure. Time point given: patch test 1, 2 weeks after DPC sensitization. Specified treatment: therapeutic diphenylcyclopropenone sensitization with weekly scalp DPC. TCRdb independently ran MiXCR on the RACE reads; one entry per CDR3 protein. The sample comprises more than 55,000 distinct CDR3 sequences, about 9.4% of which are singletons, and about 3.1% rests with the top ten. Sequenced here: whole blood, sampled in connection with sensitization to the hapten diphenylcyclopropenone (DPC). These receptors were collected from a woman aged 35 to 49 with alopecia areata. Some clones in this sample may be carry-over from other donors' samples.

The sample holds many counts of this clonotype. The V and J genes are TRBV6-5 and TRBJ1-2, with 11 positions matching TRBD1. With V trimmed by 2 bases and J by 5 bases, 1 base remained unmatched. The CDR3 length is 14 residues. Germline CDR1 and CDR2: MNHEY and SVGAGI. The CDR3 here is CASSYRDRGYGYTF. DNA for the CDR3: TGTGCCAGCAGTTACAGGGACAGGGGGTATGGCTACACCTTC.

A note on this clonotype: A read error may explain this, as a much larger clone is one base away. This CDR3 is missing its conserved last phenylalanine or tryptophan, likely due to a read error. The chain joins TRBV7-2 to TRBJ2-2; tentatively, D is TRBD2 (6 bases). Germline V gives CDR1 SGHTA, CDR2 FQGNSA. The germline V and J ends were trimmed by 0 bases and 0 bases, with 8 bases remaining between them. There are 16 residues in the CDR3. CDR3 sequence: CASSLAGGTNTGELFC. The CDR3 region has the DNA TGTGCCAGCAGCTTAGCGGGGGGAACGAACACCGGGGAGCTGTTTTGT.

This clonotype was seen at least ten times. CDR3 amino acids: CASSALTDAYLNAFF. DNA of the CDR3: TGTGCCAGCAGCGCATTGACAGACGCCTATCTGAATGCTTTCTTT. This chain joins TRBV7-9 and TRBJ1-1, with D possibly TRBD1 on 5 matching bases. V dropped 5 bases and J dropped 11 bases, with 24 bases sitting between them. The CDR3 is made up of 15 amino acids. CDR1 is SEHNR and CDR2 is FQNEAQ in the germline V gene (reference sequence).

This clonotype has a handful of counts. J is TRBJ2-5 and V is TRBV12-3 or TRBV12-4, with 7 nucleotides matching TRBD1. With 3 bases clipped from V and 3 bases from J, the junction kept 4 bases outside the gene matches. The CDR3 has 14 residues. In nucleotides, the CDR3 is TGTGCCAGCAGTTTCCCGACAGGGAAAGAGACCCAGTACTTC. Translating gives CASSFPTGKETQYF.

This clonotype showed up just a few times. This may come from a read error, since a much larger clone is one base off. This sequence joins TRBV30 and TRBJ1-1; a possible D gene is TRBD1 (5 bases). Germline-derived CDR1 and CDR2 are GTSNPN and SVGIG (reference sequence). This CDR3 spans 15 amino acids. Trimming took 4 bases from V and 3 from J, leaving 18 bases between them. The DNA of the CDR3 is TGTGCCTGGACCCGAGACAGCTACTTGGACACTGAAGCTTTCTTT. This encodes CAWTRDSYLDTEAFF.

The rearrangement joins TRBV6-5 to TRBJ2-6; D might be TRBD1 (9 bases). V lost 2 bases, J lost 4 bases, and 15 bases lay in between. This CDR3 is built from 17 residues. CDR1 and CDR2 (germline): MNHEY, SVGAGI. The CDR3 sequence is CASSYVAGQGGANVLTF. Here the CDR3 DNA reads TGTGCCAGCAGTTACGTAGCGGGACAGGGCGGGGCCAACGTCCTGACTTTC.

The chain uses TRBV29-1 and TRBJ2-3, with 14 nucleotides matching TRBD2. Germline V lookup: CDR1 SQVTM, CDR2 ANQGSEA. The CDR3 loop spans 17 amino acids. V dropped 4 bases and J dropped 6; count of bases not matched to a gene: 12. The CDR3 loop is CSVGDVGLAGGSDTQYF. The CDR3 DNA reads as TGCAGCGTTGGGGACGTCGGACTAGCGGGGGGTTCGGATACGCAGTATTTT.

This clonotype was picked up many times. The chain uses TRBV6-1 and TRBJ2-7; D not resolved. Between the trimmed V and J ends, which lost 1 base and 6 bases, there was a span of 10 bases. CDR3 length equals 13 residues. CDR1 and CDR2 (germline): MNHNS, SASEGT. The CDR3 nucleotides are TGTGCCAGCAGTGAAGAAGGGCGGCGCGAGCAGTACTTC. Protein product: CASSEEGRREQYF.

This clonotype showed up many times. The chain couples TRBV5-1 to TRBJ1-5; no clear D. Germline V gene data show CDR1 as SGHRS and CDR2 as YFSETQ. V was pared by 0 bases and J by 7 bases, with 11 bases between. The CDR3 length is 14 residues. The CDR3 sequence: CASSLASGLQPQHF. In DNA, the CDR3 is TGCGCCAGCAGCTTGGCCTCCGGACTACAGCCCCAGCATTTT.

This chain links TRBV7-9 with TRBJ1-5, with a tentative D call TRBD1 (6 bases). V lost 5 bases, J lost 3 bases, and 11 bases lay in between. Germline V lookup: CDR1 SEHNR, CDR2 FQNEAQ (reference sequence). The CDR3 is 14 residues long. This chain's CDR3 is CASSRGQYNQPQHF. CDR3 DNA sequence: TGTGCCAGCAGCCGCGGACAGTACAATCAGCCCCAGCATTTT.